The sequence of this TCR beta chain was determined in a study of early T cells in non-severe SARS-CoV-2 infection. Across the whole study: The authors sequenced bulk RNA from unsorted whole blood, leaving chains unpaired.

Individual cDNA molecules received unique molecular identifiers. MiXCR, applied by TCRdb to the 5' RACE reads, yields one record per CDR3 protein. The sample lists some 26,000 distinct CDR3 sequences, more than 4.5% occurring once. The germline gives CDR1 SNHLY, CDR2 FYNNEI. The CDR3 is made up of 14 amino acids. Overall study results and limits: Private and CD4 specificities were missed by VDJdb matching, which favored anti-spike CD8 responses.

This clonotype occurred many times. Its antigen is not identified. One end of the junction does not line up with germline, which may come from a read error. Material: whole blood. The TCR originated in an adult who was a healthcare worker with PCR-confirmed SARS-CoV-2 infection or an uninfected control (not recorded which). The chain couples TRBV2 to TRBJ2-3; D is unresolved. The CDR3 DNA sequence: TGTGCCAGCAGCGAAGGTCCAATCACAGATACGCAGTATTTT. This translates into CASSEGPITDTQYF.